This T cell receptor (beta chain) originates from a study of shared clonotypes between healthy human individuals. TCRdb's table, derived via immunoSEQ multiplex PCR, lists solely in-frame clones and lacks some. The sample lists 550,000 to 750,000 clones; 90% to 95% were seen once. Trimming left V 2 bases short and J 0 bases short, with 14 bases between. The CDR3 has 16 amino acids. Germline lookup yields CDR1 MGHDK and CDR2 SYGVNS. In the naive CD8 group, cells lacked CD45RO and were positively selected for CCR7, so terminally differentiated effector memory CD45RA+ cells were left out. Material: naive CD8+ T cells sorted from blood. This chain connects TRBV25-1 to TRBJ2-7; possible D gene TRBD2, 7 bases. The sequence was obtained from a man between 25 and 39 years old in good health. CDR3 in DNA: TGTGCCAGCAGTGAAAGGGGGGGAGGGCCCTCCTACGAGCAGTACTTC. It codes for CASSERGGGPSYEQYF.